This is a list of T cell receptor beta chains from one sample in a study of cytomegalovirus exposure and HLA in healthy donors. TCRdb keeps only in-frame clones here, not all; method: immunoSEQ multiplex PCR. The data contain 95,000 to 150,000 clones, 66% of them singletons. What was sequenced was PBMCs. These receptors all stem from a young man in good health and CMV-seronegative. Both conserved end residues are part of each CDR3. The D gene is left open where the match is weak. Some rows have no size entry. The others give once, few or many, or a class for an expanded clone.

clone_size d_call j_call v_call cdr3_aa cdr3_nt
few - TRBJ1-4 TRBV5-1 CASSLGRGIMDEKLFF TGCGCCAGCAGCTTGGGGAGGGGAATTATGGATGAAAAACTGTTTTTT
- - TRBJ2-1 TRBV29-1 CSVVQAGYNEQFF TGCAGCGTTGTTCAGGCAGGATACAATGAGCAGTTCTTC
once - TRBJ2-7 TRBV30 CAWSGGSQYF TGTGCCTGGAGTGGCGGCTCGCAGTACTTC
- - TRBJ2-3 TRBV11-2 CASSLGGATQYF TGTGCCAGCAGCTTAGGCGGGGCCACGCAGTATTTT
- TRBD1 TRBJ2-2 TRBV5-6 CASSLGGQGNTGELFF TGTGCCAGCAGCTTAGGGGGACAGGGAAACACCGGGGAGCTGTTTTTT
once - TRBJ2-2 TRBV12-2 CASRDYGLAGELFF TGTGCAAGTCGCGATTATGGACTGGCTGGGGAGCTGTTTTTT
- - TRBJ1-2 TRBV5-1 CASSSGDGLYGYTF TGCGCCAGCAGCTCGGGGGACGGTCTGTATGGCTACACCTTC
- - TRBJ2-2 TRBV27 CASSLQRNTGELFF TGTGCCAGCAGTTTACAGCGAAACACCGGGGAGCTGTTTTTT
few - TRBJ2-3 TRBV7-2 CASSPDKISGDTQYF TGTGCCAGCAGCCCCGACAAAATTAGCGGAGATACGCAGTATTTT
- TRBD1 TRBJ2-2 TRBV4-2 CASSQPPPGQGTGELFF TGTGCCAGCAGCCAACCTCCTCCGGGACAGGGGACCGGGGAGCTGTTTTTT
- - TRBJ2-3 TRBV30 CAWSGAGISTDTQYF TGTGCCTGGAGTGGGGCGGGGATTAGCACAGATACGCAGTATTTT
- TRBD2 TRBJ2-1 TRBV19 CASSMGLKYNEQFF TGTGCCAGTAGTATGGGACTAAAATACAATGAGCAGTTCTTC
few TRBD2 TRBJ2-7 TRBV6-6 CASSFPSGSYEQYF TGTGCCAGCAGTTTCCCTAGCGGTTCCTACGAGCAGTACTTC
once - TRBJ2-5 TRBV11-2 CASSLGTLPQETQYF TGTGCCAGCAGCTTAGGAACTTTACCCCAAGAGACCCAGTACTTC
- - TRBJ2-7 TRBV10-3 CAISGGNRDYEQYF TGTGCCATCAGTGGGGGGAACAGGGACTACGAGCAGTACTTC
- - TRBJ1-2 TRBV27 CASKTAQSNYGYTF TGTGCCAGCAAAACAGCTCAATCTAACTATGGCTACACCTTC
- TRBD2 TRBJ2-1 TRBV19 CASKRSPGGPYKSFYNEQFF TGTGCCAGTAAAAGGTCCCCGGGGGGGCCGTACAAGTCATTCTACAATGAGCAGTTCTTC
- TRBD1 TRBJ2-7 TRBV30 CAWARQGVYEQYF TGTGCCTGGGCCAGACAGGGGGTCTACGAGCAGTACTTC
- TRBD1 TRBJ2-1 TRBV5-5 CASSFTRQGATYEQFF TGTGCCAGCAGCTTCACTAGACAGGGGGCTACGTATGAGCAGTTCTTC
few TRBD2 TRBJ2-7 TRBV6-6 CASSYSPGRGRIEQYF TGTGCCAGCAGTTACTCCCCCGGGAGGGGAAGGATCGAGCAGTACTTC
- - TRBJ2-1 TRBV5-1 CASSGAQGPNNEQFF TGCGCCAGCAGCGGGGCTCAGGGGCCTAACAATGAGCAGTTCTTC
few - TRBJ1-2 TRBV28 CASSSGTGYTF TGTGCCAGCTCTAGTGGAACTGGCTACACCTTC
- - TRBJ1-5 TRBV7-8 CASSLLRQPQHF TGTGCCAGCAGCTTACTGCGGCAGCCCCAGCATTTT
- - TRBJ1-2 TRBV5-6 CASSLRRGGSYGYTF TGTGCCAGCAGCTTGAGACGCGGGGGGAGCTATGGCTACACCTTC
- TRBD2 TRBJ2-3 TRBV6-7 CASSSFYPLAGRGNPTDTQYF TGTGCCAGCAGTTCCTTTTACCCGCTAGCGGGACGAGGGAACCCCACAGATACGCAGTATTTT
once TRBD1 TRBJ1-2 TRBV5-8 CASRRRMSGTGGFGGYTF TGTGCCAGCAGACGTCGGATGTCCGGGACAGGGGGCTTCGGGGGCTACACCTTC
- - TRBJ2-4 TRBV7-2 CASSSDPTGFGKNIQYF TGTGCCAGCAGCTCCGACCCCACAGGGTTTGGCAAAAACATTCAGTACTTC
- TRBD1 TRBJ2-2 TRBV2 CATGQGLYTGELFF TGTGCCACGGGACAGGGATTGTACACCGGGGAGCTGTTTTTT
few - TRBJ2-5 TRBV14 CTSSQEAGRLETQYF TGTACCAGCAGCCAAGAGGCAGGGAGGCTGGAGACCCAGTACTTC
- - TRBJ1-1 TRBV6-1 CASSDWDKNTEAFF TGTGCCAGCAGTGACTGGGACAAGAACACTGAAGCTTTCTTT
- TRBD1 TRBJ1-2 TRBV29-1 CSVYGTATSGYPF TGCAGCGTCTACGGGACAGCTACCTCGGGCTACCCCTTC
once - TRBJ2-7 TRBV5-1 CASSSQTGDYEQYF TGCGCCAGCAGTTCTCAGACAGGAGACTACGAGCAGTACTTC
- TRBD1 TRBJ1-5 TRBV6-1 CASGQEVTQPQHF TGTGCCAGTGGACAGGAGGTCACTCAGCCCCAGCATTTT
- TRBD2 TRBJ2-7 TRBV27 CASSFGGVSYEQYF TGTGCCAGCAGTTTCGGGGGGGTCTCCTACGAGCAGTACTTC
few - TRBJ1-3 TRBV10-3 CAIMRSSGNTIYF TGTGCCATCATGAGAAGCTCTGGAAACACCATATATTTT
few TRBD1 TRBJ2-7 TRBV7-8 CASVYRGTYEQYF TGTGCCAGCGTGTACAGGGGGACCTACGAGCAGTACTTC
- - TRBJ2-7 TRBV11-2 CASSFGTQTYEQYF TGTGCCAGCAGCTTCGGGACTCAGACCTACGAGCAGTACTTC
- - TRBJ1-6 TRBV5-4 CASSFGSSPLHF TGTGCCAGCAGCTTCGGGAGCTCACCCCTCCACTTT
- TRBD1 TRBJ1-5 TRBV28 CASLPPGQGAQPQHF TGTGCCAGCCTTCCCCCGGGACAGGGTGCACAGCCCCAGCATTTT
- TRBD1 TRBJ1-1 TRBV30 CAWSPRDRGRLNTEAFF TGTGCCTGGAGCCCCCGGGACAGGGGGAGATTGAACACTGAAGCTTTCTTT
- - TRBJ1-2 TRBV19 CASQNDYGYTF TGTGCCAGCCAGAACGACTATGGCTACACCTTC
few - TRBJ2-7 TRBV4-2 CASSQDGRGSDEQYF TGTGCCAGCAGCCAAGATGGACGGGGTTCGGACGAGCAGTACTTC
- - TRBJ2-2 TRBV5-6 CASSLGGPGELFF TGTGCCAGCAGCTTAGGGGGACCCGGGGAGCTGTTTTTT
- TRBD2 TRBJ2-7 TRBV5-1 CASSSTFSGGLNYEQYF TGCGCCAGCAGCTCCACTTTTAGCGGGGGGCTGAACTACGAGCAGTACTTC
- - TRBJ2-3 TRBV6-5 CASRVADTQYF TGTGCCAGCAGGGTAGCAGATACGCAGTATTTT
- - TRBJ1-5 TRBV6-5 CASSYGSGVGVQPQHF TGTGCCAGCAGTTACGGGTCCGGTGTAGGGGTTCAGCCCCAGCATTTT
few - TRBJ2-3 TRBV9 CASSVGSRPDTQYF TGTGCCAGCAGCGTAGGGAGTAGGCCAGATACGCAGTATTTT
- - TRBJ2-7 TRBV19 CASSLSSDRIYEQYF TGTGCCAGTTCACTATCTTCGGACAGAATTTACGAGCAGTACTTC
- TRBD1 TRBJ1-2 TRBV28 CASSLNRGGGYTF TGTGCCAGCAGTTTAAACAGGGGTGGCGGCTACACCTTC
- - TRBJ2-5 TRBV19 CASSTPGPTGETQYF TGTGCCAGTAGTACCCCGGGTCCCACGGGAGAGACCCAGTACTTC
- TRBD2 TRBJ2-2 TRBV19 CASSATSGRSGNTGELFF TGTGCCAGTAGTGCGACTAGCGGGAGATCTGGGAACACCGGGGAGCTGTTTTTT
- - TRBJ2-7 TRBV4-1 CSSSQELEQAYEQYF TGCTCCAGCAGCCAAGAGCTAGAACAAGCCTACGAGCAGTACTTC